This passage covers 31 T cell receptor beta chains from one sample sequenced in a study of cytomegalovirus exposure and HLA in healthy donors. A multiplex PCR was run with 60 Vbeta primers and 13 Jbeta primers. Sequenced by immunoSEQ multiplex PCR; TCRdb stores in-frame clones only, minus some. This sample has over 150,000 clones, with about 77% found just once. Sequenced material: PBMCs. The receptor source for this set is a woman aged 45-59 years in good health and CMV-seronegative.

The chain couples TRBV5-4 to TRBJ2-3; 7 bases align to TRBD1. The trim removed 4 bases at V and 3 bases at J, leaving 17 bases unmatched. The CDR3 covers 18 residues. CDR1 SGHNT and CDR2 YYREEE come from the germline V gene (reference sequence). The CDR3 region is CASSVGGRGGAGTDTQYF. In DNA, the CDR3 is TGTGCCAGCAGCGTGGGTGGACGAGGGGGCGCGGGTACAGATACGCAGTATTTT.

The chain employs TRBV19 and TRBJ1-4; D remains ambiguous. This CDR3 comprises 15 residues. Germline CDR1 LNHDA, CDR2 SQIVND (reference sequence). Trimming cost V 5 bases and J 0 bases, with 10 bases left between them. CDR3 protein: CASSPGWPTNEKLFF. The CDR3 DNA reads TGTGCCAGTAGTCCAGGATGGCCAACTAATGAAAAACTGTTTTTT.

The gene calls are TRBV25-1 and TRBJ2-3; D is unresolved. The germline gives CDR1 MGHDK, CDR2 SYGVNS. Trimming left V 3 bases short and J 0 bases short, with 7 bases between. CDR3 length: 14 residues. This CDR3 reads CASSDWASTDTQYF. CDR3 nucleotides: TGTGCCAGCAGTGACTGGGCCAGCACAGATACGCAGTATTTT.

The chain couples TRBV18 to TRBJ2-7; D gene ambiguous. V was cut by 3 bases and J by 3 bases, with 3 bases left in between. The CDR3 consists of 11 residues. Germline loops: CDR1 KGHSH, CDR2 LQKENI. The DNA for the CDR3 is TGTGCCAGCTCACCTATCTACGAGCAGTACTTC. Residues: CASSPIYEQYF.

The chain joins TRBV28 to TRBJ2-3; 13 bases are shared with TRBD2. Losses at the gene ends were 3 bases for V and 4 bases for J; bases not matched to a gene: 4. This CDR3 comprises 16 residues. Per germline, CDR1 MDHEN and CDR2 SYDVKM. CDR3 DNA sequence: TGTGCCAGCAGTTTTTTACTAGCGGGAGGGCCAGATACGCAGTATTTT. Its protein product is CASSFLLAGGPDTQYF.

The gene calls are TRBV7-3 and TRBJ2-2; TRBD1 agrees at 9 bases. V shed 3 bases and J 6 bases; nucleotides not matched to a gene: 5. Germline-derived CDR1 and CDR2 are SGHTA and FQGTGA. The CDR3 totals 15 residues. The CDR3 DNA sequence: TGTGCCAGCAGCTTGCTGGGACAGGGATCCGGGGAGCTGTTTTTT. As protein: CASSLLGQGSGELFF.

This clone was picked up a small number of times. V gene TRBV27 combines with J gene TRBJ2-7, with D perhaps matching TRBD1 (6 bases). The germline V and J ends were trimmed by 7 bases and 6 bases, with 22 bases remaining between them. CDR3 size: 15 residues. Germline CDR1 is MNHEY and CDR2 is SMNVEV (reference sequence). DNA for the CDR3: TGTGCCAGCAATGGGGGCCGACTGTTATCGGGCGAGCAGTACTTC. Amino acid sequence: CASNGGRLLSGEQYF.

The table lists this clone with a count of one. J is TRBJ1-4 and V is TRBV4-3, with 9 bases that match TRBD1. CDR1 and CDR2 (germline): LGHNA, YSLEER. V was clipped by 1 base and J by 7 bases; unmatched bases: 4. The CDR3 covers 15 residues. Here the CDR3 reads CASSQGTGGSEKLFF. The CDR3 coding sequence is TGCGCCAGCAGCCAAGGTACAGGGGGCTCTGAAAAACTGTTTTTT.

The chain recombines TRBV5-6 with TRBJ2-5; D remains ambiguous. Per the germline V gene, CDR1 is SGHDT and CDR2 is YYEEEE. Between the trimmed V and J ends, which lost 0 bases and 2 bases, there was a span of 5 bases. This CDR3 comprises 13 residues. The CDR3 sequence: CASSLVGQETQYF. For the CDR3, the DNA is TGTGCCAGCAGCTTGGTCGGTCAAGAGACCCAGTACTTC.

In its sample, this clone was seen once. The chain uses TRBV6-4 and TRBJ1-2; D uncertain. Per the germline V gene, CDR1 is MRHNA and CDR2 is SNTAGT. The length of the CDR3 is 15 residues. Trimming took 3 bases from V and 8 from J, leaving 19 bases between them. CDR3 in amino acids: CASSDSAGNMGGYTF. The CDR3 nucleotides read TGTGCCAGCAGTGATTCTGCCGGGAACATGGGAGGCTACACCTTC.

The chain couples TRBV9 to TRBJ2-5, with a tentative D call TRBD2 (5 bases). CDR1 is SGDLS, CDR2 YYNGEE, per germline. The length of the CDR3 is 13 residues. V shed 0 bases and J shed 7 bases, with 10 bases lying between them. For the CDR3, the DNA is TGTGCCAGCAGCGTAGGAGGTGAGGGGACCCAGTACTTC. It codes for CASSVGGEGTQYF.

The chain couples TRBV28 to TRBJ1-5; D not resolved. Looked up from germline, CDR1 is MDHEN and CDR2 is SYDVKM. Deletions cut 3 bases from V and 3 bases from J, with 9 bases between. CDR3 size: 14 residues. The CDR3: CASSLGQPNQPQHF. CDR3 in DNA: TGTGCCAGCAGTTTGGGCCAGCCCAATCAGCCCCAGCATTTT. Variable domain in full (rest from reference TRBV28 and TRBJ1-5): DVKVTQSSRYLVKRTGEKVFLECVQDMDHENMFWYRQDPGLGLRLIYFSYDVKMKEKGDIPEGYSVSREKKERFSLILESASTNQTSMYLCASSLGQPNQPQHFGDGTRLSIL.

The J gene is TRBJ1-5, the V gene TRBV5-8, with a weak D call TRBD1 (6 bases). Germline CDR1 SGHTS, CDR2 YDEGEE. Trimming shortened V by 2 bases and J by 7 bases, and 13 bases separated the two germline ends. The CDR3 consists of 14 residues. In DNA, the CDR3 is TGTGCCAGCAGCTTAGGGGGGGCAGGACAGCCCCAGCATTTT. It codes for CASSLGGAGQPQHF.

The V gene is TRBV4-3, the J gene TRBJ1-3; D may be TRBD1 (5 bases). Trimming left V 4 bases short and J 1 base short, with 8 bases between. This CDR3 region has 14 residues. Germline assignment: CDR1 LGHNA and CDR2 YSLEER. The DNA for the CDR3 is TGCGCCAGCAGCCTCGCAGGGTCTGGAAACACCATATATTTT. It yields the protein CASSLAGSGNTIYF.

CDR3 loop: CASSKNRDRGFGYNEQFF. The CDR3 bases are TGTGCCAGCAGCAAAAACCGGGACAGGGGGTTTGGGTACAATGAGCAGTTCTTC. The chain carries TRBV4-2 and TRBJ2-1, with 11 bases lining up with TRBD1. Germline values: CDR1 LGHNA, CDR2 YNFKEQ. The CDR3 totals 18 residues. V gave up 5 bases and J gave up 4 bases; unmatched junction bases: 13.

The chain couples TRBV9 to TRBJ2-3, with 15 bases that match TRBD2. The junction had 12 bases not matched to a gene; V was cut back by 7 bases and J by 6 bases. The V gene's germline CDR1 is SGDLS and CDR2 YYNGEE. The CDR3 runs to 17 residues. As DNA, the CDR3 is TGTGCCAGCGATCCGGGACTAGCGGGAGGTTCCGCCGATACGCAGTATTTT. Protein product: CASDPGLAGGSADTQYF.

The chain couples TRBV6-6 to TRBJ1-1, with a tentative D call TRBD1 (6 bases). This CDR3 has 15 residues. The V gene lost 0 bases and the J gene lost 1 base, with 9 bases spanning the gap. In germline, CDR1 is MNHNY, CDR2 SVGAGI (reference sequence). CDR3: CASSYSRGGNTEAFF. The CDR3 DNA reads TGTGCCAGCAGTTACTCGAGGGGGGGGAACACTGAAGCTTTCTTT.

The J gene is TRBJ1-1, the V gene TRBV14, with TRBD1 matching over 7 bases. The V gene's germline CDR1 is SGHDN and CDR2 FVKESK. The ends lost 3 bases at V and 4 bases at J; junction bases unmatched: 8. The CDR3 contains 15 residues. The CDR3 DNA follows: TGTGCCAGCAGCCATCTACAGGGGAAAGGCACTGAAGCTTTCTTT. This translates into CASSHLQGKGTEAFF.

This clone was seen a handful of times. The rearrangement uses TRBV10-1 and TRBJ2-7; D gene uncertain. In germline, CDR1 is WNHNN, CDR2 SYGVQD (reference sequence). The V gene lost 5 bases and the J gene lost 0 bases, with 8 bases spanning the gap. The CDR3 has 13 residues. In DNA, the CDR3 is TGCGCCAGCAGTACAGAATTCTCCTACGAGCAGTACTTC. Translated, it gives CASSTEFSYEQYF.

The V gene is TRBV11-2, the J gene TRBJ2-1; possibly TRBD2 for D (7 bases). The CDR3 is made up of 16 amino acids. The V gene's germline CDR1 is SGHAT and CDR2 FQNNGV. With 1 base removed from V and 3 bases from J, the gap between germline ends came to 13 bases. In nucleotides, the CDR3 is TGTGCCAGCAGCTTAGTTGGGGGGGGCCACTACAATGAGCAGTTCTTC. It is translated as CASSLVGGGHYNEQFF.

V usage is TRBV19 and J usage is TRBJ2-3; a possible D gene is TRBD2 (6 bases). Germline assignment: CDR1 LNHDA and CDR2 SQIVND (reference sequence). V was pared by 6 bases and J by 6 bases, with 10 bases between. CDR3 size: 12 residues. Here the CDR3 reads CASSSAGDTQYF. The CDR3 coding sequence is TGTGCCAGTAGCAGTGCGGGGGATACGCAGTATTTT.

The J gene is TRBJ1-2, the V gene TRBV6-4; a weak D match, TRBD1 (6 bases). Germline V lookup: CDR1 MRHNA, CDR2 SNTAGT. There are 13 residues in the CDR3. The V end lost 6 bases, the J end lost 8 bases, and 16 bases lay between the germline ends. CDR3 DNA sequence: TGTGCCAGCAGCCAAGACAGGCTATGGGGCTACACCTTC. As protein: CASSQDRLWGYTF.

V and J are TRBV6-6 and TRBJ1-2, with D possibly being TRBD1 (6 bases). Trimming removed 5 bases at V and 8 bases at J, with 15 bases between. CDR1 and CDR2 (germline): MNHNY, SVGAGI (reference sequence). This CDR3 has 13 amino acids. The chain's CDR3 is CASSPGQSGGYTF. The CDR3 DNA reads TGTGCCAGCAGTCCGGGACAATCAGGGGGCTACACCTTC.

J is TRBJ1-1 and V is TRBV30, with D hard to call. The CDR3 runs to 13 residues. The germline V and J ends were trimmed by 2 bases and 5 bases, with 12 bases remaining between them. CDR1 GTSNPN and CDR2 SVGIG come from the germline V gene (reference sequence). CDR3 bases: TGTGCCTGGAGTCCACTGAAAAGTACTGAAGCTTTCTTT. Translation: CAWSPLKSTEAFF.

Written as DNA, the CDR3 is TGTGCCAGCTCACCTCAACGCGCGGGTTTAATGGACACTGAAGCTTTCTTT. Translated: CASSPQRAGLMDTEAFF. V gene TRBV18 combines with J gene TRBJ1-1; no definite D call. The germline V and J ends were trimmed by 3 bases and 3 bases, with 20 bases remaining between them. This CDR3 contains 17 residues. Germline CDR1 reads KGHSH; CDR2 reads LQKENI.

The V call is TRBV2, the J call TRBJ2-5; D perhaps matches TRBD1 (6 bases). The CDR3 is 15 residues long. V lost 6 bases to trimming and J lost 3 bases, with 17 bases between them. Per germline, CDR1 SNHLY and CDR2 FYNNEI. CDR3 DNA sequence: TGTGCCAGCAGGACCCCCACGGACAGAAAAGAGACCCAGTACTTC. It is translated as CASRTPTDRKETQYF.

The V and J genes are TRBV27 and TRBJ2-5, with 9 bases aligning to TRBD1. The J call is uncertain, as TRBJ2-7 better fits the DNA end. Germline assignment: CDR1 MNHEY and CDR2 SMNVEV (reference sequence). This CDR3 has 15 amino acids. Written as DNA, the CDR3 is TGTGCCAGCAGTTTAGTTGGGACAGGGATCTACGAGCAGTACTTC. Residues: CASSLVGTGIYEQYF.

The chain couples TRBV7-2 to TRBJ1-1; TRBD1 matches at 10 bases. Trimming at V came to 1 base and at J to 6 bases, leaving 8 bases not matched to a gene. The CDR3 spans 16 residues. Germline V gene lookup returns CDR1 SGHTA and CDR2 FQGNSA. The CDR3, as DNA: TGTGCCAGCAGCTTAGTTCTGGCCGGACAGGGGGCTGAAGCTTTCTTT. Translating it yields CASSLVLAGQGAEAFF.

V usage is TRBV10-3 and J usage is TRBJ2-3, with D possibly being TRBD2 (6 bases). Deletions cut 10 bases from V and 1 base from J, with 9 bases between. Germline V gives CDR1 ENHRY, CDR2 SYGVKD. This CDR3 comprises 12 residues. Written as DNA, the CDR3 is TGTGCCACAGGAGGGGGCACAGATACGCAGTATTTT. It specifies CATGGGTDTQYF.

This clone was observed once. The CDR3 reads CASFRGYSNQPQHF. The CDR3 bases are TGTGCCAGCTTTAGGGGTTATAGCAATCAGCCCCAGCATTTT. This chain uses TRBV28 with TRBJ1-5, with a tentative D call TRBD1 (5 bases). This CDR3 is built from 14 residues. Looked up from germline, CDR1 is MDHEN and CDR2 is SYDVKM. Trimming shortened V by 8 bases and J by 0 bases, and 11 bases separated the two germline ends.

The J gene is TRBJ2-1, the V gene TRBV7-2; TRBD2 is a possible D gene (5 bases). The CDR3 runs to 17 residues. Germline CDR1 and CDR2: SGHTA and FQGNSA. The V and J ends lost 4 bases and 0 bases respectively, with 16 bases between them. Here the CDR3 reads CASSWGSGSISYNEQFF. The CDR3 bases are TGTGCCAGCAGCTGGGGTTCGGGGTCGATCTCCTACAATGAGCAGTTCTTC.